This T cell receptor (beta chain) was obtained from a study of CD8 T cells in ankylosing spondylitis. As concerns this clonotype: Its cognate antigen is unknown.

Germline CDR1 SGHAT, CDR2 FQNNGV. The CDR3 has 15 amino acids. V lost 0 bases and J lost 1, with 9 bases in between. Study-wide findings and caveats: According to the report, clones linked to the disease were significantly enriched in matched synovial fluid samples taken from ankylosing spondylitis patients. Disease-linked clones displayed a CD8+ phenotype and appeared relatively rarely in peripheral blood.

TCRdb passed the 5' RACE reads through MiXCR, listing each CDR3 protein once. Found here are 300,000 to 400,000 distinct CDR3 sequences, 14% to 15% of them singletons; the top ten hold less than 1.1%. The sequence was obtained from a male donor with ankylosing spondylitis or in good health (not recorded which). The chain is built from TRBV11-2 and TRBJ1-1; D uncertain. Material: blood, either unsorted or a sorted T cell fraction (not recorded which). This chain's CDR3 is CASSLDPWRNTEAFF. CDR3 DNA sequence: TGTGCCAGCAGCTTAGATCCTTGGCGGAACACTGAAGCTTTCTTT.